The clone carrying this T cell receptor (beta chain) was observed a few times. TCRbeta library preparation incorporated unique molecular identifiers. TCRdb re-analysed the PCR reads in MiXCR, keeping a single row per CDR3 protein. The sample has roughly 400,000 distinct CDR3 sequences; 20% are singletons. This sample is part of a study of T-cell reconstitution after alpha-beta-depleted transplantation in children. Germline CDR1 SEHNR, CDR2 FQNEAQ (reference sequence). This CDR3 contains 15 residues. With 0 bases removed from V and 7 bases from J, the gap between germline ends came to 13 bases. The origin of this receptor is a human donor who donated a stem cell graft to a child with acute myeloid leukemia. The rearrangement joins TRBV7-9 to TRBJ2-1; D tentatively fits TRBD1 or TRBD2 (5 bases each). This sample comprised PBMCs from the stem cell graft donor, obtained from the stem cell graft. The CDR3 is CASSLAQGVRNEQFF. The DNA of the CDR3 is TGTGCCAGCAGCTTAGCCCAGGGAGTCAGGAATGAGCAGTTCTTC.